These T cell receptor beta chains were read from a single sample in a study of blood T cell repertoires in COVID-19. Profiling relied on immunoSEQ multiplex PCR, and the TCRdb table lists in-frame clones only, not all of them. The data hold 140,000 or so clones, with 60% to 85% observed a single time. Sequenced input: peripheral blood. The receptors were gathered from a man aged 45-65 years with acute or convalescent COVID-19. The CDR3 runs from the conserved cysteine through the conserved F or W. The D gene is left open where the match is weak. Size tells how often a clone was seen (once, few, many) or the class of an expanded clone, and some rows leave it out.

abundance: .
d_gene: .
v_gene: TRBV24-1
j_gene: TRBJ1-5
CDR3aa: CATSDWAPGNQPQHF
CDR3nt: TGTGCCACCAGTGATTGGGCCCCTGGCAATCAGCCCCAGCATTTT

abundance: .
d_gene: TRBD1
v_gene: TRBV5-1
j_gene: TRBJ2-3
CDR3aa: CASRLGKGQGTDTQYF
CDR3nt: TGCGCCAGCAGGCTGGGGAAAGGACAGGGAACTGATACGCAGTATTTT

abundance: .
d_gene: .
v_gene: TRBV5-6
j_gene: TRBJ1-3
CDR3aa: CASSSQDTIYF
CDR3nt: TGTGCCAGCAGCTCCCAGGACACCATATATTTT

abundance: .
d_gene: TRBD2
v_gene: TRBV7-6
j_gene: TRBJ2-5
CDR3aa: CASSGTSGGAGETQYF
CDR3nt: TGTGCCAGCAGCGGAACTAGCGGGGGGGCTGGAGAGACCCAGTACTTC

abundance: .
d_gene: .
v_gene: TRBV20-1
j_gene: TRBJ1-2
CDR3aa: CSARTTSGYTF
CDR3nt: TGCAGTGCTAGAACCACGAGCGGCTACACCTTC

abundance: .
d_gene: .
v_gene: TRBV12-3/TRBV12-4
j_gene: TRBJ1-3
CDR3aa: CASSSGNTIYF
CDR3nt: TGTGCCAGCAGTTCAGGAAACACCATATATTTT

abundance: few
d_gene: TRBD1
v_gene: TRBV19
j_gene: TRBJ1-5
CDR3aa: CASSIVGTGDQPQHF
CDR3nt: TGTGCCAGTAGTATAGTTGGTACAGGGGACCAGCCCCAGCATTTT

abundance: .
d_gene: .
v_gene: TRBV5-1
j_gene: TRBJ2-5
CDR3aa: CASSEGIGQETQYF
CDR3nt: TGCGCCAGCAGTGAGGGAATAGGACAAGAGACCCAGTACTTC

abundance: .
d_gene: .
v_gene: TRBV19
j_gene: TRBJ1-1
CDR3aa: CASSIVSGDDEAFF
CDR3nt: TGTGCCAGTAGTATAGTTTCAGGGGACGATGAAGCTTTCTTT

abundance: once
d_gene: .
v_gene: TRBV29-1
j_gene: TRBJ1-3
CDR3aa: CSVRGSATSGNTIYF
CDR3nt: TGCAGCGTTCGGGGGTCCGCAACCTCTGGAAACACCATATATTTT

abundance: .
d_gene: TRBD1
v_gene: TRBV2
j_gene: TRBJ1-2
CDR3aa: CASSERGQGSHGYTF
CDR3nt: TGTGCCAGCAGTGAACGGGGACAGGGGAGCCATGGCTACACCTTC

abundance: .
d_gene: TRBD1
v_gene: TRBV5-6
j_gene: TRBJ1-2
CDR3aa: CASSWRTGDGYTF
CDR3nt: TGTGCCAGCAGCTGGAGGACAGGGGATGGCTACACCTTC

abundance: .
d_gene: .
v_gene: TRBV3-1/TRBV3-2
j_gene: TRBJ1-1
CDR3aa: CASSQGASNTEAFF
CDR3nt: TGTGCCAGCAGCCAAGGGGCGTCGAACACTGAAGCTTTCTTT

abundance: .
d_gene: TRBD2
v_gene: TRBV5-8
j_gene: TRBJ2-3
CDR3aa: CASSSLWTSGRGDTQYF
CDR3nt: TGTGCCAGCAGCTCCCTGTGGACTAGCGGGAGGGGAGATACGCAGTATTTT

abundance: .
d_gene: .
v_gene: TRBV19
j_gene: TRBJ1-1
CDR3aa: CASRSGDHLQGTEAFF
CDR3nt: TGTGCCAGTAGATCCGGGGACCACCTCCAGGGGACTGAAGCTTTCTTT

abundance: .
d_gene: .
v_gene: TRBV15
j_gene: TRBJ1-6
CDR3aa: CATSRSGTNGSPLHF
CDR3nt: TGTGCCACCAGCAGGTCCGGGACAAATGGCTCACCCCTCCACTTT

abundance: .
d_gene: TRBD1
v_gene: TRBV6-6
j_gene: TRBJ1-6
CDR3aa: CASSRQGPVDNSPLHF
CDR3nt: TGTGCCAGCAGTCGACAGGGGCCAGTCGATAATTCACCCCTCCACTTT

abundance: .
d_gene: TRBD2
v_gene: TRBV5-6
j_gene: TRBJ2-3
CDR3aa: CASSLGLAGTQDTQYF
CDR3nt: TGTGCCAGCAGCTTGGGACTAGCGGGTACCCAGGATACGCAGTATTTT

abundance: .
d_gene: .
v_gene: TRBV19
j_gene: TRBJ1-1
CDR3aa: CASRRNREGTEAFF
CDR3nt: TGTGCCAGTAGAAGGAACAGGGAGGGAACTGAAGCTTTCTTT

abundance: .
d_gene: .
v_gene: TRBV30
j_gene: TRBJ2-4
CDR3aa: CAWRGRTKNIQYF
CDR3nt: TGTGCCTGGAGGGGGAGGACAAAAAACATTCAGTACTTC

abundance: .
d_gene: .
v_gene: TRBV7-8
j_gene: TRBJ1-5
CDR3aa: CASSLDELGNQPQHF
CDR3nt: TGTGCCAGCAGCTTAGACGAGTTGGGCAATCAGCCCCAGCATTTT

abundance: .
d_gene: TRBD1
v_gene: TRBV5-1
j_gene: TRBJ2-7
CDR3aa: CASSPGQPYEQYF
CDR3nt: TGCGCCAGCAGCCCGGGACAGCCCTACGAGCAGTACTTC

abundance: .
d_gene: .
v_gene: TRBV5-1
j_gene: TRBJ2-7
CDR3aa: CASSLTGQTYEQYF
CDR3nt: TGCGCCAGCAGCTTGACCGGACAGACCTACGAGCAGTACTTC

abundance: .
d_gene: TRBD2
v_gene: TRBV9
j_gene: TRBJ2-5
CDR3aa: CASSSGTSGGIRYF
CDR3nt: TGTGCCAGCAGCTCCGGGACTAGCGGGGGGATTAGGTACTTC

abundance: .
d_gene: .
v_gene: TRBV7-2
j_gene: TRBJ1-1
CDR3aa: CASSLGVGGPRTEAFF
CDR3nt: TGTGCCAGCAGCTTAGGAGTAGGTGGGCCGCGAACTGAAGCTTTCTTT

abundance: once
d_gene: .
v_gene: TRBV2
j_gene: TRBJ2-5
CDR3aa: CASRVGGAQETQYF
CDR3nt: TGTGCCAGCAGGGTGGGGGGGGCCCAAGAGACCCAGTACTTC

abundance: .
d_gene: .
v_gene: TRBV4-2
j_gene: TRBJ2-2
CDR3aa: CASSQDPFSTGELFF
CDR3nt: TGTGCCAGCAGCCAAGATCCGTTCAGCACCGGGGAGCTGTTTTTT

abundance: .
d_gene: .
v_gene: TRBV4-2
j_gene: TRBJ1-6
CDR3aa: CASSQDAGNLKSPLHF
CDR3nt: TGTGCCAGCAGCCAAGATGCGGGGAATCTCAAATCACCCCTCCACTTT

abundance: .
d_gene: .
v_gene: TRBV27
j_gene: TRBJ1-1
CDR3aa: CASSLVLGNTEAFF
CDR3nt: TGTGCCAGCAGTTTAGTTCTAGGGAACACTGAAGCTTTCTTT

abundance: .
d_gene: TRBD2
v_gene: TRBV10-2
j_gene: TRBJ2-1
CDR3aa: CASARTSGGLSSYNEQFF
CDR3nt: TGCGCCAGCGCAAGGACTAGCGGGGGGCTAAGCTCCTACAATGAGCAGTTCTTC

abundance: few
d_gene: TRBD2
v_gene: TRBV7-8
j_gene: TRBJ2-1
CDR3aa: CASSPTGTSGGTGNEQFF
CDR3nt: TGTGCCAGCAGCCCCACCGGGACTAGCGGGGGGACGGGCAATGAGCAGTTCTTC

abundance: few
d_gene: TRBD1
v_gene: TRBV23-1
j_gene: TRBJ1-5
CDR3aa: CASSQTGVQPQHF
CDR3nt: TGCGCCAGCAGTCAAACAGGGGTTCAGCCCCAGCATTTT

abundance: .
d_gene: .
v_gene: TRBV6-5
j_gene: TRBJ1-6
CDR3aa: CASSNTNNSPLHF
CDR3nt: TGTGCCAGCAGTAATACAAATAATTCACCCCTCCACTTT

abundance: .
d_gene: TRBD2
v_gene: TRBV10-2
j_gene: TRBJ2-3
CDR3aa: CASSESAGGDTQYF
CDR3nt: TGCGCCAGCAGTGAGTCGGCGGGGGGGGATACGCAGTATTTT

abundance: .
d_gene: TRBD1
v_gene: TRBV5-4
j_gene: TRBJ2-2
CDR3aa: CASSWDRESGELFF
CDR3nt: TGTGCCAGCAGCTGGGACAGGGAGAGCGGGGAGCTGTTTTTT

abundance: few
d_gene: .
v_gene: TRBV2
j_gene: TRBJ2-3
CDR3aa: CASKVTGSSDTQYF
CDR3nt: TGTGCCAGCAAGGTTACGGGGTCTTCAGATACGCAGTATTTT

abundance: .
d_gene: TRBD2
v_gene: TRBV7-9
j_gene: TRBJ2-1
CDR3aa: CASSSSGLAGGNEQFF
CDR3nt: TGTGCCAGCAGCTCCTCGGGACTAGCGGGGGGTAATGAGCAGTTCTTC

abundance: .
d_gene: .
v_gene: TRBV11-2
j_gene: TRBJ2-1
CDR3aa: CASSLSRFVSYNEQFF
CDR3nt: TGTGCCAGCAGCTTAAGTCGGTTTGTCTCCTACAATGAGCAGTTCTTC

abundance: .
d_gene: TRBD1
v_gene: TRBV7-9
j_gene: TRBJ2-7
CDR3aa: CASSPRQGRDEQYF
CDR3nt: TGTGCCAGCAGCCCCCGACAGGGGAGAGACGAGCAGTACTTC